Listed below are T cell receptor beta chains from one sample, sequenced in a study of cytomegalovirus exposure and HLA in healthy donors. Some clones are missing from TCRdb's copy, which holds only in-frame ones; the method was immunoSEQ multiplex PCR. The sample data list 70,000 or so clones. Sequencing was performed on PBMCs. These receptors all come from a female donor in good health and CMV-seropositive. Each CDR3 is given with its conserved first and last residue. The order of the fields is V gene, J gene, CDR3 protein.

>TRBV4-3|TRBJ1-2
CASSQDAGDYGYTF
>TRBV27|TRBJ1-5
CASSRTGGGQPQHF
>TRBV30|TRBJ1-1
CAWSSQLEAFF
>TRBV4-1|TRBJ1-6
CASSQVWTVYNSPLHF
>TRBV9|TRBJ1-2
CASSETTDLNYGYTF
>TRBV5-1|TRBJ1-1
CASSLRGTGEAFF
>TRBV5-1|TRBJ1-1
CASSQLGGTDTEAFF
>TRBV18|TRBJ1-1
CASSSQGPGGTEAFF
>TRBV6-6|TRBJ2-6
CASSYSSISGANVLTF
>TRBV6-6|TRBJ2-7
CASSLDRDLIVF
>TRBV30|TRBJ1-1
CAWTWGATEAFF
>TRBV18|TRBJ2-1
CASSPRGLPVTYNEQFF
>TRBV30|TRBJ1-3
CAWTHRGGRLSGNTIYF
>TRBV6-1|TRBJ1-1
CASILGGAESGEAFF
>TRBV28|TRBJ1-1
CASSLLQGRNTEAFF
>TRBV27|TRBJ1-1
CASSTHRADTEAFF
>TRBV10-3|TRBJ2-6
CAILGQGSGANVLTF
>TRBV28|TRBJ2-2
CASSFSTGELFF
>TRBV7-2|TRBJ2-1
CASSFRGGTRGNEQFF
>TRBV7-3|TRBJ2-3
CASSYGTFSMNTDTQYF
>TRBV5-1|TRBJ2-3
CASSLMMREVTDTQYF
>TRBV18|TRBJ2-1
CASSPPHTGEFNEQFF
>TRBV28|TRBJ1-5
CAIRDRLSNQPQHF
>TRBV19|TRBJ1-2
CASGHGDRPYGYTF
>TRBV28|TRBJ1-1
CASSLTRGLGTEAFF
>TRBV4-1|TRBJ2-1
CASSPLGGGRANEQFF
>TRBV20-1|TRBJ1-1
CSAPENTEAFF